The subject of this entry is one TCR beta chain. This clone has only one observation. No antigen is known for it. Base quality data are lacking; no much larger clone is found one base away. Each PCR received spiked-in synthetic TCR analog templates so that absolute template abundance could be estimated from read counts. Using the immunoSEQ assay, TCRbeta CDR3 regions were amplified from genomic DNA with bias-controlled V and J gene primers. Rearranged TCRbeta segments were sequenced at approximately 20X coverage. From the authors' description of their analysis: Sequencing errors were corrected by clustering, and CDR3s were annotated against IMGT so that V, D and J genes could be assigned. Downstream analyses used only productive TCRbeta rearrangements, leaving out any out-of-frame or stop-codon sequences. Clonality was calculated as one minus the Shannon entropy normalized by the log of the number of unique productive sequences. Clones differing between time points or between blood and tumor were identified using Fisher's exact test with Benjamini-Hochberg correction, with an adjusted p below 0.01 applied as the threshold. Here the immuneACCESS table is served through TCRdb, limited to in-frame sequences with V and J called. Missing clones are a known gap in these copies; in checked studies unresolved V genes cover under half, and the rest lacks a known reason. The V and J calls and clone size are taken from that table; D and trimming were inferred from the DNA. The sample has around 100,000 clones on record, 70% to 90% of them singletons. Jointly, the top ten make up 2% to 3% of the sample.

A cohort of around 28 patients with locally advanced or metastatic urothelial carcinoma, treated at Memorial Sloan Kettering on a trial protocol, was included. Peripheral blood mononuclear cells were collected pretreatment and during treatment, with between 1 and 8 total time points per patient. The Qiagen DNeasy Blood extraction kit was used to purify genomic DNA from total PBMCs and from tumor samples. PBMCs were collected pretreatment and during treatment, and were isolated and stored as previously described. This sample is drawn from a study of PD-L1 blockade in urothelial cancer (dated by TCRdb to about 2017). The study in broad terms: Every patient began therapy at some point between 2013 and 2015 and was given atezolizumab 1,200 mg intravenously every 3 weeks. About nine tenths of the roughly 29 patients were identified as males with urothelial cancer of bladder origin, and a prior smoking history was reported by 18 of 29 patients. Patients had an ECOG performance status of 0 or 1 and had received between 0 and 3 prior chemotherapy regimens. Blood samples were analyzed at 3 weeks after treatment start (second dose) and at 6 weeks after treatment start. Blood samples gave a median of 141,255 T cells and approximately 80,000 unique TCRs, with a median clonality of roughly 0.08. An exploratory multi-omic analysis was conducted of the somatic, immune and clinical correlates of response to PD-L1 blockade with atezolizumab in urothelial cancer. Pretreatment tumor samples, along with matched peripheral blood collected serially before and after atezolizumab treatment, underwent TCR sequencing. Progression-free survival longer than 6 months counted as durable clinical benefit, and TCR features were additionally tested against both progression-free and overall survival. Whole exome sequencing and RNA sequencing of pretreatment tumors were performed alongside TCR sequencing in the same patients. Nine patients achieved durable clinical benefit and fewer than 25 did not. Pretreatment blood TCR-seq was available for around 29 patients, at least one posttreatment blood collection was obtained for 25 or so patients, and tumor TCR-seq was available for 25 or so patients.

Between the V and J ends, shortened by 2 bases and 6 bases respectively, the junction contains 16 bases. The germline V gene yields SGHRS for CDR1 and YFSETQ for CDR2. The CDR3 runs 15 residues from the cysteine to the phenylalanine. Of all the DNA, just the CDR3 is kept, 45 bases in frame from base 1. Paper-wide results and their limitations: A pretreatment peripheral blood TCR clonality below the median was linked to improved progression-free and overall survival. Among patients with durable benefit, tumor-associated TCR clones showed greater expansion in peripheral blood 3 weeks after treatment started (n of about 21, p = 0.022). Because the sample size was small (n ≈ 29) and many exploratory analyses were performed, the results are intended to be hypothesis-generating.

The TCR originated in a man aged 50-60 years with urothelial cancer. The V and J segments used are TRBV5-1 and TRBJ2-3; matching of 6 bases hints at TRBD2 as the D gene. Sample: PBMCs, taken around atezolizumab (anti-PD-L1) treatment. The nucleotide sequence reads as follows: TGCGCCAGCAGCTTAGACTCCGGGACTGTGGATACGCAGTATTTT. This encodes CASSLDSGTVDTQYF. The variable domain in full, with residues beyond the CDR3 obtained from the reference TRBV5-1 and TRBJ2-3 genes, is KAGVTQTPRYLIKTRGQQVTLSCSPISGHRSVSWYQQTPGQGLQFLFEYFSETQRNKGNFPGRFSGRQFSNSRSEMNVSTLELGDSALYLCASSLDSGTVDTQYFGPGTRLTVL.